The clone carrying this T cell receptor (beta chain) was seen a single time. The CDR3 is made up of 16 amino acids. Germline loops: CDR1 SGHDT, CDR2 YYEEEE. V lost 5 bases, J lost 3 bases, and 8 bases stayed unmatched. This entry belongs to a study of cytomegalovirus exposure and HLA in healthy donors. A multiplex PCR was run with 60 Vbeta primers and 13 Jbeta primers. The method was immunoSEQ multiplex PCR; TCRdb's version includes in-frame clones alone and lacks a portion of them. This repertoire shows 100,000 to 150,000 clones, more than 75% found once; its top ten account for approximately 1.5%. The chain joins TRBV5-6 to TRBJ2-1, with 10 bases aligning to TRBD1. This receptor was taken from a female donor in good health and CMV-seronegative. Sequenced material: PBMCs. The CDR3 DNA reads TGTGCCAGCAGATCTCCGGGACAGGGGAGCTACAATGAGCAGTTCTTC. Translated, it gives CASRSPGQGSYNEQFF. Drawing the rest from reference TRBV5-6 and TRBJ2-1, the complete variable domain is DAGVTQSPTHLIKTRGQQVTLRCSPKSGHDTVSWYQQALGQGPQFIFQYYEEEERQRGNFPDRFSGHQFPNYSSELNVNALLLGDSALYLCASRSPGQGSYNEQFFGPGTRLTVL.